The 19 T cell receptor beta chains below all came from one sample that was sequenced in a study of T-cell memory formation after mild COVID-19. TCRdb independently ran MiXCR on the 5' RACE reads; one entry per CDR3 protein. In the table there are tens of thousands of distinct CDR3 sequences, approximately 14% of which are singletons. Sequencing input: PBMCs or a T cell subset sorted from them (not recorded which). Receptors were obtained from an adult woman who had mild COVID-19 (a few samples of this study predate the infection). Cell type and time point are not known.

In this sample, this clonotype turned up a few times. This rearrangement joins TRBV15 to TRBJ2-7; D not certain. CDR1 is LNHNV and CDR2 is YYDKDF in the germline V gene (reference sequence). The CDR3 spans 12 residues. The V and J ends lost 0 bases and 5 bases respectively, with 5 bases between them. For the CDR3, the DNA is TGTGCCACCAGCAGAGAGAACGACGAGCAGTACTTC. Its protein is CATSRENDEQYF.

DNA for the CDR3: TGTGCCACCAGTGACCCCGGGACTAGCGGATACAATGAGCAGTTCTTC. Encoded protein: CATSDPGTSGYNEQFF. The chain is built from TRBV24-1 and TRBJ2-1; 11 positions match TRBD2. The CDR3 is 16 residues long. The ends lost 4 bases at V and 4 bases at J; junction bases unmatched: 5. Germline CDR1 reads KGHDR; CDR2 reads SFDVKD.

This clonotype was recorded a few times. The CDR3 loop reads CASSREIRDGSSYNEQFF. In DNA, the CDR3 is TGTGCCAGCAGCCGTGAGATCCGGGACGGGAGCTCCTACAATGAGCAGTTCTTC. The chain recombines TRBV3-1 with TRBJ2-1; D might be TRBD2 (6 bases). The CDR3 is 18 residues long. Trimming left V 4 bases short and J 0 bases short, with 19 bases between. The germline CDR1 and CDR2 sequences are LGHDT and YNNKEL (reference sequence).

The CDR3 DNA sequence: TGCGCCAGCAGCCCCTCGGACGGGGTCCCCCTAGCCAAAAACATTCAGTACTTC. This encodes CASSPSDGVPLAKNIQYF. The chain employs TRBV5-1 and TRBJ2-4, with D tentatively TRBD2 (5 bases). Trimming left V 4 bases short and J 0 bases short, with 20 bases between. Germline lookup yields CDR1 SGHRS and CDR2 YFSETQ. The CDR3 runs to 18 residues.

There are many counts of this clonotype. This chain joins TRBV29-1 and TRBJ2-7; no clear D. V gave up 3 bases and J gave up 3 bases, with 15 bases separating them. Per the germline V gene, CDR1 is SQVTM and CDR2 is ANQGSEA. This CDR3 comprises 14 residues. CDR3 protein: CSVDGIDGFYEQYF. In nucleotides, the CDR3 is TGCAGCGTTGATGGAATTGACGGCTTCTACGAGCAGTACTTC.

V and J are TRBV20-1 and TRBJ2-1, with 12 positions matching TRBD2. Germline V gene sequence: CDR1 DFQATT, CDR2 SNEGSKA (reference sequence). Trimming at V came to 6 bases and at J to 9 bases, leaving 9 bases not matched to a gene. The CDR3 extends over 14 amino acids. The CDR3 sequence: CSARTSGTGAEQFF. CDR3 nucleotide sequence: TGCAGTGCACGGACTAGCGGGACGGGCGCTGAGCAGTTCTTC.

This clonotype has ten or more counts. The V call is TRBV20-1, the J call TRBJ2-1; no definite D call. This CDR3 region has 16 residues. The V and J ends lost 0 bases and 0 bases respectively, with 12 bases between them. Germline assignment: CDR1 DFQATT and CDR2 SNEGSKA (reference sequence). CDR3 nucleotide sequence: TGCAGTGCTAGAGATCCAGACACCCGCTCCTACAATGAGCAGTTCTTC. Amino acids: CSARDPDTRSYNEQFF.

This clonotype was observed a few times. The gene calls are TRBV5-6 and TRBJ1-1; D is possibly TRBD1 (5 bases). The germline CDR1 and CDR2 sequences are SGHDT and YYEEEE. The CDR3 contains 13 residues. Trimming stripped 2 bases from V and 4 bases from J, with 9 bases between. CDR3: CASSLGAVTEAFF. Here the CDR3 DNA reads TGTGCCAGCAGCTTAGGGGCGGTCACTGAAGCTTTCTTT. The full variable domain, with the rest looked up from reference TRBV5-6 and TRBJ1-1, is DAGVTQSPTHLIKTRGQQVTLRCSPKSGHDTVSWYQQALGQGPQFIFQYYEEEERQRGNFPDRFSGHQFPNYSSELNVNALLLGDSALYLCASSLGAVTEAFFGQGTRLTVV.

This clonotype was counted a few times. The gene calls are TRBV7-9 and TRBJ2-7; 11 bases are shared with TRBD2. V lost 4 bases, J lost 4 bases, and 3 bases stayed unmatched. The CDR3 consists of 14 residues. Germline V gene sequence: CDR1 SEHNR, CDR2 FQNEAQ (reference sequence). In DNA, the CDR3 is TGTGCCAGCAGCTCCACTAGCGGGAGTTACGAGCAGTACTTC. Amino acids: CASSSTSGSYEQYF.

V is TRBV5-6 and J is TRBJ2-3; D gene unclear. The CDR3 extends over 12 amino acids. The V end was cut by 4 bases, the J end by 10 bases, with 13 bases between. The V gene's germline CDR1 is SGHDT and CDR2 YYEEEE. The CDR3 nucleotides are TGTGCCAGCAGCCTCGGCTACCGGGCGCAGTATTTT. It is translated as CASSLGYRAQYF.

This clonotype showed up just a few times. This chain links TRBV10-3 with TRBJ2-7; 8 positions agree with TRBD1. Germline loops: CDR1 ENHRY, CDR2 SYGVKD. This CDR3 is built from 14 residues. J gave up 5 bases and V 0 bases, and 3 bases lay outside the gene matches. The CDR3 nucleotides are TGTGCCATCAGTGAGTCGACAGGGGCCCACGAGCAGTACTTC. It specifies CAISESTGAHEQYF.

The CDR3, as DNA: TGTGCCACCAGTGATCTAGCGGGAGGATATGAGCAGTTCTTC. Its translation is CATSDLAGGYEQFF. This chain links TRBV24-1 with TRBJ2-1, with 11 bases that match TRBD2. The CDR3 totals 14 residues. Germline-derived CDR1 and CDR2 are KGHDR and SFDVKD. Germline trimming cut 3 bases from V and 8 bases from J; bases unmatched to any gene: 2.

The rearrangement uses TRBV4-1 and TRBJ2-7; 8 bases map to TRBD1. The CDR3 runs 14 residues. V dropped 4 bases and J dropped 5; count of bases not matched to a gene: 7. Looked up from germline, CDR1 is MGHRA and CDR2 is YSYEKL. CDR3 nucleotide sequence: TGCGCCAGCAGCCCCCCGGACAGGGAGGACGAGCAGTACTTC. Its translation is CASSPPDREDEQYF.

The CDR3 sequence: CSASRGHEQYF. The CDR3 DNA reads TGCAGTGCTAGCCGGGGCCACGAGCAGTACTTC. The J gene is TRBJ2-7, the V gene TRBV20-1; D might be TRBD1 or TRBD2, each matching 5 bases. In germline, CDR1 is DFQATT, CDR2 SNEGSKA (reference sequence). The CDR3 contains 11 residues. V lost 3 bases and J lost 5, with 8 bases in between.

This clonotype was seen a handful of times. The chain combines TRBV7-2 with TRBJ2-5, with 8 positions matching TRBD2. The V segment lost 1 base and the J segment 5 bases; nucleotides outside the gene matches: 6. From germline, CDR1 is SGHTA and CDR2 FQGNSA. The CDR3 consists of 15 residues. DNA of the CDR3: TGTGCCAGCAGCTTAGTCTCCGGGAGGGCGGAGACCCAGTACTTC. Its protein product is CASSLVSGRAETQYF.

The chain recombines TRBV2 with TRBJ2-7; D is possibly TRBD1 (6 bases). The V end lost 10 bases, the J end lost 1 base, and 14 bases lay between the germline ends. There are 13 residues in the CDR3. CDR1 is SNHLY and CDR2 is FYNNEI in the germline V gene. In nucleotides, the CDR3 is TGTGCCACGTACACCGGGACATCCTACGAGCAGTACTTC. Protein: CATYTGTSYEQYF.

The chain uses TRBV11-2 and TRBJ2-6, with D possibly being TRBD1 (5 bases). The V gene lost 5 bases and the J gene lost 0 bases, with 8 bases spanning the gap. CDR3 length: 15 amino acids. Germline assignment: CDR1 SGHAT and CDR2 FQNNGV. CDR3 sequence reads: CASSPTDSGANVLTF. The CDR3 nucleotides are TGTGCCAGCAGCCCGACAGACTCTGGGGCCAACGTCCTGACTTTC.

The rearrangement links TRBV6-5 to TRBJ1-1, with 8 positions matching TRBD1. The CDR3 is made up of 13 amino acids. Germline loops: CDR1 MNHEY, CDR2 SVGAGI. The trim removed 6 bases at V and 3 bases at J, leaving 3 bases unmatched. For the CDR3, the DNA is TGTGCCAGCAGCTCGACAGGGGACACTGAAGCTTTCTTT. Translation gives CASSSTGDTEAFF.

This clonotype was observed a few times. The chain recombines TRBV5-1 with TRBJ2-7; 9 bases match TRBD2. The junction had 8 bases not matched to a gene; V was cut back by 7 bases and J by 3 bases. The CDR3 contains 14 residues. The germline V gene has CDR1 SGHRS and CDR2 YFSETQ. CDR3 DNA sequence: TGCGCCAGCCGTCGGACTAGCGCACTCTACGAGCAGTACTTC. Its protein is CASRRTSALYEQYF.